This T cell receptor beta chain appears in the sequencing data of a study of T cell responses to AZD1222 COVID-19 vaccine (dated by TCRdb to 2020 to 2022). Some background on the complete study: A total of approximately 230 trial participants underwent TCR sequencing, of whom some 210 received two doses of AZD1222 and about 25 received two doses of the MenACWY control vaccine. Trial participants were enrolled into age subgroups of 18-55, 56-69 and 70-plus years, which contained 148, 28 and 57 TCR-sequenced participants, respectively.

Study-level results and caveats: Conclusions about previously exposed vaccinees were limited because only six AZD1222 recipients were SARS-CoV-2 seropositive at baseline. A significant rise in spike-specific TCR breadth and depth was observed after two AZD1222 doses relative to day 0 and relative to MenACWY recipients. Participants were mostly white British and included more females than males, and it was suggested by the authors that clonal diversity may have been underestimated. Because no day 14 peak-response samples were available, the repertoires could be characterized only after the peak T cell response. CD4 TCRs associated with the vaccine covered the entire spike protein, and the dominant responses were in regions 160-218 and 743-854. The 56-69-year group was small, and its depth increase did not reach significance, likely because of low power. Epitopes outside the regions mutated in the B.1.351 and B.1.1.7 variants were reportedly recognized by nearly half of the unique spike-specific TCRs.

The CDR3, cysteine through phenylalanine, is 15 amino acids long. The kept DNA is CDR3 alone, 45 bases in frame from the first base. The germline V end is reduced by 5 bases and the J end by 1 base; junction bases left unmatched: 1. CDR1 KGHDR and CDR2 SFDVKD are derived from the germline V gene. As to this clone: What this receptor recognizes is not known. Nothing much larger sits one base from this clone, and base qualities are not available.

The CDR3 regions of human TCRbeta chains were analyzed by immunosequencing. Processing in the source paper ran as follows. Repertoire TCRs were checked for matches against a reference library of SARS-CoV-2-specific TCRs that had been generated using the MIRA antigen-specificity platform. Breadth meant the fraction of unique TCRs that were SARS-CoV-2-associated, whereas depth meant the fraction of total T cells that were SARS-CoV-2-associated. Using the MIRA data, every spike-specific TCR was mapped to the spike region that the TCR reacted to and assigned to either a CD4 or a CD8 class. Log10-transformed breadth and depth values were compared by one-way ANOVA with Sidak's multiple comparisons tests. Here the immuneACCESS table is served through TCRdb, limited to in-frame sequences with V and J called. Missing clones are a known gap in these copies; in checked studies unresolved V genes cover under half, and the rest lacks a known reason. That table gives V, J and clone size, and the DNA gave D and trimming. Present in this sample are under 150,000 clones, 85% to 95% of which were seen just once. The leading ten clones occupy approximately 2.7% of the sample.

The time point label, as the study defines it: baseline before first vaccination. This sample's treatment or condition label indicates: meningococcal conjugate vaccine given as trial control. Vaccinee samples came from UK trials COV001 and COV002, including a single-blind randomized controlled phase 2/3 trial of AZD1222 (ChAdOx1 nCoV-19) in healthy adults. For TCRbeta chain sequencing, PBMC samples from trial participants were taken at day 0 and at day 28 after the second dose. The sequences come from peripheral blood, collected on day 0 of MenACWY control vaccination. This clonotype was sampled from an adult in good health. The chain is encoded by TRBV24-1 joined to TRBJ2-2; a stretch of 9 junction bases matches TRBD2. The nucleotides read TGTGCCACCAGTGTTAGCGGGAGGAACACCGGGGAGCTGTTTTTT. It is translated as CATSVSGRNTGELFF.